One sample yielded the 30 T cell receptor beta chains listed below, sequenced in a study of T cell responses to AZD1222 COVID-19 vaccine. TCRdb's table, derived via immunoSEQ multiplex PCR, lists solely in-frame clones and lacks some. There are 150,000 or so clones in the sample; around 91% occur only once, and approximately 6.3% lies in the top ten. The sequences come from peripheral blood, collected 28 days after the second AZD1222 dose. Source of these receptors: an adult who received the AZD1222 COVID-19 vaccine.

The rearrangement links TRBV28 to TRBJ2-5; D remains ambiguous. The CDR3 runs 15 residues. Per the germline V gene, CDR1 is MDHEN and CDR2 is SYDVKM. Deletions cut 7 bases from V and 5 bases from J, with 20 bases between. The CDR3: CASTPHPVGRETQYF. CDR3 sequence (DNA): TGTGCCAGCACCCCCCACCCCGTGGGCCGCGAGACCCAGTACTTC. The entire variable domain, with the rest obtained from reference TRBV28 and TRBJ2-5, is as follows: DVKVTQSSRYLVKRTGEKVFLECVQDMDHENMFWYRQDPGLGLRLIYFSYDVKMKEKGDIPEGYSVSREKKERFSLILESASTNQTSMYLCASTPHPVGRETQYFGPGTRLLVL.

CDR3 amino acids: CASSEGADGYTF. In DNA, the CDR3 is TGTGCCAGCAGTGAAGGGGCGGATGGCTACACCTTC. This chain joins TRBV25-1 and TRBJ1-2; TRBD1 is a possible D gene (5 bases). The V gene lost 2 bases and the J gene lost 6 bases, with 7 bases spanning the gap. Germline CDR1 and CDR2: MGHDK and SYGVNS. The length of the CDR3 is 12 residues.

As DNA, the CDR3 is TGTGCCAGCAGTTACACGGGACGAGGATCACCCCTCCACTTT. Translation gives CASSYTGRGSPLHF. The chain has TRBV6-5 and TRBJ1-6, with D perhaps matching TRBD1 (5 bases). The CDR3 extends over 14 amino acids. V gave up 2 bases and J gave up 10 bases, with 12 bases separating them. Germline CDR1 and CDR2: MNHEY and SVGAGI.

The gene calls are TRBV27 and TRBJ1-3; 8 nucleotides agree with TRBD1. The CDR3 covers 13 residues. The germline V gene encodes CDR1 MNHEY and CDR2 SMNVEV (reference sequence). Trimming at V came to 5 bases and at J to 8 bases, leaving 5 bases not matched to a gene. CDR3: CASSPNRGDTIYF. The CDR3 DNA reads as TGTGCCAGCAGTCCAAACAGGGGGGACACCATATATTTT.

This clone was recorded once. The J gene is TRBJ1-5, the V gene TRBV28; 9 positions match TRBD1. The junction had 13 bases not matched to a gene; V was cut back by 7 bases and J by 9 bases. The CDR3 is 15 amino acids. CDR1 and CDR2 (germline): MDHEN, SYDVKM. The CDR3 here is CASTLGQGPSGPQHF. The DNA for the CDR3 is TGTGCCAGCACCTTGGGACAGGGCCCATCAGGGCCCCAGCATTTT. Full variable domain (rest looked up from reference TRBV28 and TRBJ1-5): DVKVTQSSRYLVKRTGEKVFLECVQDMDHENMFWYRQDPGLGLRLIYFSYDVKMKEKGDIPEGYSVSREKKERFSLILESASTNQTSMYLCASTLGQGPSGPQHFGDGTRLSIL.

The genes are TRBV3-1 (or the pseudogene TRBV3-2) and TRBJ2-4; the D gene is possibly TRBD1 (5 bases). This CDR3 has 14 amino acids. The germline V gene encodes CDR1 LGHDT and CDR2 YNNKEL (reference sequence). V was shortened by 4 bases and J by 6 bases, with 13 bases between the two germline ends. The DNA for the CDR3 is TGTGCCAGCAGCCCCACTACAGGAGTAAACATTCAGTACTTC. Its translation is CASSPTTGVNIQYF.

The chain carries TRBV19 and TRBJ1-5; no firm D call. This CDR3 comprises 15 residues. Trimming took off 1 base at V and 7 bases at J, with 14 bases between the two ends. CDR1 LNHDA and CDR2 SQIVND come from the germline V gene (reference sequence). CDR3 DNA: TGTGCCAGTAGTATAGTGCGGCAGAGGTGGCAGCCCCAGCATTTT. Its translation is CASSIVRQRWQPQHF.

The V gene is TRBV6-2 or TRBV6-3, the J gene TRBJ1-5; D is ambiguous. This CDR3 region has 16 residues. Germline V gene lookup returns CDR1 MNHEY and CDR2 SVGEGT. V was clipped by 6 bases and J by 6 bases, with 21 bases between them. In nucleotides, the CDR3 is TGTGCCAGCAGCCTCTCTCGACTAGGCAAGGGTCAGCCCCAGCATTTT. Translated: CASSLSRLGKGQPQHF.

This chain links TRBV6-2 or TRBV6-3 with TRBJ1-5; TRBD1 matches at 8 bases. This CDR3 is built from 15 residues. Germline CDR1 reads MNHEY; CDR2 reads SVGEGT. Trimming removed 0 bases from V and 7 bases from J; junction bases left unmatched: 5. The CDR3 region is CASSYSTGARQPQHF. The CDR3 nucleotides read TGTGCCAGCAGTTACTCGACAGGGGCTCGGCAGCCCCAGCATTTT.

A few counts support this clone. J is TRBJ2-2 and V is TRBV5-4; 10 bases agree with TRBD2. CDR1 is SGHNT and CDR2 is YYREEE in the germline V gene (reference sequence). V gave up 3 bases and J gave up 4 bases; unmatched junction bases: 9. CDR3 length: 17 amino acids. CDR3 sequence reads: CASSSGAGGPFTGELFF. DNA of the CDR3: TGTGCCAGCAGCTCTGGAGCGGGAGGGCCTTTCACCGGGGAGCTGTTTTTT.

The V gene is TRBV13, the J gene TRBJ1-2; D may be TRBD1 (5 bases). V was cut by 1 base and J by 4 bases, with 7 bases left in between. This CDR3 region has 13 residues. The V gene's germline CDR1 is PRHDT and CDR2 FYEKMQ (reference sequence). The CDR3 nucleotides read TGTGCCAGCAGCTTAGTGCAGGGCTATGGCTACACCTTC. Translated, it gives CASSLVQGYGYTF. Drawing the rest from reference TRBV13 and TRBJ1-2, the complete variable domain is AAGVIQSPRHLIKEKRETATLKCYPIPRHDTVYWYQQGPGQDPQFLISFYEKMQSDKGSIPDRFSAQQFSDYHSELNMSSLELGDSALYFCASSLVQGYGYTFGSGTRLTVV.

The J gene is TRBJ1-6, the V gene TRBV6-1; 8 bases agree with TRBD1. The V segment lost 4 bases and the J segment 7 bases; nucleotides outside the gene matches: 9. The V gene's germline CDR1 is MNHNS and CDR2 SASEGT. The CDR3 consists of 16 residues. CDR3 residues: CASSGGQEGLNSPLHF. CDR3 nucleotide sequence: TGTGCCAGCAGTGGGGGACAGGAGGGTCTAAATTCACCCCTCCACTTT.

The chain recombines TRBV9 with TRBJ1-4; D is perhaps TRBD1 (5 bases). Germline assignment: CDR1 SGDLS and CDR2 YYNGEE. The CDR3 has 18 amino acids. Trimming removed 0 bases at V and 0 bases at J, with 15 bases between. CDR3 protein: CASSVGQGGFATNEKLFF. CDR3 bases: TGTGCCAGCAGCGTAGGGCAGGGCGGTTTTGCAACTAATGAAAAACTGTTTTTT.

The chain is built from TRBV6-2 or TRBV6-3 and TRBJ1-4; D uncertain. The germline V and J ends were trimmed by 2 bases and 0 bases, with 7 bases remaining between them. CDR1 MNHEY and CDR2 SVGEGT come from the germline V gene. The CDR3 loop spans 15 amino acids. CDR3 region: CASSYNLPTNEKLFF. The CDR3 coding sequence is TGTGCCAGCAGTTACAACCTCCCAACTAATGAAAAACTGTTTTTT.

The gene calls are TRBV18 and TRBJ2-7; tentative D call: TRBD1 (5 bases). The germline V gene has CDR1 KGHSH and CDR2 LQKENI. This CDR3 spans 14 amino acids. V lost 5 bases, J lost 3 bases, and 14 bases lay in between. CDR3 sequence reads: CASSAQGKFYEQYF. DNA for the CDR3: TGTGCCAGCTCAGCGCAGGGAAAATTCTACGAGCAGTACTTC. Together with reference TRBV18 and TRBJ2-7, the CDR3 gives the full variable domain: NAGVMQNPRHLVRRRGQEARLRCSPMKGHSHVYWYRQLPEEGLKFMVYLQKENIIDESGMPKERFSAEFPKEGPSILRIQQVVRGDSAAYFCASSAQGKFYEQYFGPGTRLTVT.

This chain joins TRBV28 and TRBJ1-2, with D hard to call. With 2 bases removed from V and 4 bases from J, the gap between germline ends came to 8 bases. The CDR3 totals 13 residues. CDR1 is MDHEN and CDR2 is SYDVKM in the germline V gene. In nucleotides, the CDR3 is TGTGCCAGCAGTTTAAAGCCCATCTATGGCTACACCTTC. Residues: CASSLKPIYGYTF.

The chain carries TRBV28 and TRBJ2-1, with D maybe TRBD2 (6 bases). Trimming cost V 1 base and J 7 bases, with 23 bases left between them. This CDR3 has 18 amino acids. Germline V CDR1 and CDR2: MDHEN, SYDVKM. CDR3: CASSLFRTGGRRGNEQFF. DNA for the CDR3: TGTGCCAGCAGTTTATTCCGGACGGGCGGAAGACGGGGGAATGAGCAGTTCTTC. Full variable domain (remainder filled in from reference TRBV28 and TRBJ2-1): DVKVTQSSRYLVKRTGEKVFLECVQDMDHENMFWYRQDPGLGLRLIYFSYDVKMKEKGDIPEGYSVSREKKERFSLILESASTNQTSMYLCASSLFRTGGRRGNEQFFGPGTRLTVL.

The chain joins TRBV13 to TRBJ2-7; 10 bases map to TRBD2. The trim removed 6 bases at V and 3 bases at J, leaving 5 bases unmatched. This CDR3 has 14 amino acids. Germline V gene lookup returns CDR1 PRHDT and CDR2 FYEKMQ (reference sequence). CDR3: CASRAAGGFYEQYF. The CDR3 DNA sequence: TGTGCCAGCAGGGCAGCGGGAGGGTTCTACGAGCAGTACTTC.

This clone was seen once. The chain recombines TRBV10-3 with TRBJ2-7; TRBD2 is a possible D gene (5 bases). Germline V gene data show CDR1 as ENHRY and CDR2 as SYGVKD. V was pared by 8 bases and J by 1 base, with 12 bases between. The CDR3 spans 13 residues. CDR3 DNA: TGTGCCATCGCTAGCAGGATTTCCTACGAGCAGTACTTC. This codes for CAIASRISYEQYF.

The rearrangement links TRBV5-1 to TRBJ1-2; a possible D gene is TRBD1 (5 bases). CDR3 size: 15 residues. V lost 4 bases to trimming and J lost 0 bases, with 13 bases between them. The germline CDR1 and CDR2 sequences are SGHRS and YFSETQ. The CDR3 DNA reads TGCGCCAGCAGCCCTGGACACATTTCTAACTATGGCTACACCTTC. This gives the protein CASSPGHISNYGYTF.

The J gene is TRBJ2-2, the V gene TRBV11-2, with 14 bases matching TRBD2. CDR3 length equals 19 residues. With V trimmed by 3 bases and J by 1 base, 7 bases remained unmatched. CDR1 and CDR2 (germline): SGHAT, FQNNGV. The CDR3 is CASSFPPGTSGGNTGELFF. The CDR3 region has the DNA TGTGCCAGCAGCTTCCCACCCGGGACTAGCGGGGGGAACACCGGGGAGCTGTTTTTT.

CDR3 bases: TGTGCCAGCGGAGGGAATTCACCCCTCCACTTT. It encodes CASGGNSPLHF. The chain combines TRBV28 with TRBJ1-6; D is unclear. CDR1 and CDR2 (germline): MDHEN, SYDVKM. V lost 8 bases to trimming and J lost 7 bases, with 6 bases between them. The CDR3 covers 11 residues.

The DNA of the CDR3 is TGTGCCAGCAAGCCTGTTACAGGGAGAAATAGAGATCAGCCCCAGCATTTT. Translation gives CASKPVTGRNRDQPQHF. The V gene is TRBV21-1, the J gene TRBJ1-5; TRBD1, as called in the table, went unchecked against the DNA. TRBV21-1 is a recognized pseudogene. CDR3 length: 17 amino acids.

The chain recombines TRBV6-5 with TRBJ2-7; D is ambiguous. Between the trimmed V and J ends, which lost 2 bases and 2 bases, there was a span of 10 bases. The CDR3 contains 14 residues. The germline V gene has CDR1 MNHEY and CDR2 SVGAGI. The DNA for the CDR3 is TGTGCCAGCAGTTACGGTGCTACCCCCTACGAGCAGTACTTC. Its translation is CASSYGATPYEQYF.

The chain recombines TRBV27 with TRBJ2-1; D not resolved. This CDR3 spans 11 amino acids. Trimming took 3 bases from V and 8 from J, leaving 5 bases between them. Per the germline V gene, CDR1 is MNHEY and CDR2 is SMNVEV (reference sequence). The CDR3 DNA sequence: TGTGCCAGCAGTTTGCGCGATGAGCAGTTCTTC. Encoded protein: CASSLRDEQFF.

This clone came up a few times. This rearrangement joins TRBV18 to TRBJ1-3; 8 bases are shared with TRBD1. CDR3 size: 16 residues. The trim removed 4 bases at V and 0 bases at J, leaving 5 bases unmatched. Germline loops: CDR1 KGHSH, CDR2 LQKENI. The CDR3 DNA is TGTGCCAGCTCACTACAACAGGGGGACTCTGGAAACACCATATATTTT. This encodes CASSLQQGDSGNTIYF.

The CDR3 loop is CASSWVGPNQPQHF. In DNA form, the CDR3 reads TGTGCCAGCAGTTGGGTGGGGCCCAATCAGCCCCAGCATTTT. The chain employs TRBV27 and TRBJ1-5, with D possibly matching TRBD1 (5 bases). The CDR3 runs to 14 residues. The V end was cut by 4 bases, the J end by 3 bases, with 10 bases between. From germline, CDR1 is MNHEY and CDR2 SMNVEV (reference sequence).

V usage is TRBV3-1 (or the pseudogene TRBV3-2) and J usage is TRBJ2-7; 11 bases are a match to TRBD2. V lost 5 bases to trimming and J lost 7 bases; unmatched junction nucleotides: 16. Germline V gene data show CDR1 as LGHDT and CDR2 as YNNKEL (reference sequence). CDR3 length: 17 amino acids. The CDR3 spells CASSTGTSGFPFGEQYF. CDR3 sequence (DNA): TGTGCCAGCAGCACTGGGACTAGCGGATTTCCCTTCGGGGAGCAGTACTTC.

V gene TRBV10-3 combines with J gene TRBJ2-7; the match to TRBD2 covers 11 bases. The CDR3 sequence is 15 residues long. V dropped 0 bases and J dropped 6; count of bases not matched to a gene: 4. Germline V gene lookup returns CDR1 ENHRY and CDR2 SYGVKD. In DNA, the CDR3 is TGTGCCATCAGTGAGTCTACTAGCGGGAGAGGCGAGCAGTACTTC. Translation: CAISESTSGRGEQYF.

V usage is TRBV18 and J usage is TRBJ2-3, with TRBD1 identical over 9 bases. Germline-derived CDR1 and CDR2 are KGHSH and LQKENI. Trimming at V came to 3 bases and at J to 7 bases, leaving 14 bases not matched to a gene. The CDR3 is 17 residues long. CDR3 sequence reads: CASSPGGGTGMAYTQYF. DNA of the CDR3: TGTGCCAGCTCACCCGGTGGTGGGACAGGGATGGCGTATACGCAGTATTTT.